The clone carrying this T cell receptor (beta chain) has a count of ten or more. The CDR3 regions of TCR beta were amplified from RNA transcripts. First-round RT-PCR of the TCR CDR3 relied on the HTBI primer set. TCRdb reprocessed the multiplex PCR reads via MiXCR and lists one record per CDR3 protein. Among about 300,000 distinct CDR3 sequences, around 17% were seen once, and the ten largest hold roughly a third. This sample is part of a study of T cells in Graves' hyperthyroidism and ophthalmopathy. Patients were excluded because of uncontrolled infection, other autoimmune disease, pregnancy or lactation. The CDR3 is 14 residues long. V lost 7 bases, J lost 10 bases, and 6 bases stayed unmatched.

The clonotype was recovered from a man aged 25-45 years with Graves' hyperthyroidism. Sequences were obtained from blood. The chain is built from TRBV12-3 or TRBV12-4 and TRBJ2-1; TRBD2 aligns across 14 bases. The chain's CDR3 is CASKPGLAGDEQFF. The CDR3 DNA reads as TGTGCCAGCAAGCCGGGACTAGCGGGAGACGAGCAGTTCTTC.